Below, 17 T cell receptor beta chains from the same sample are listed, as sequenced in a study of blood T cell repertoires in COVID-19. Only in-frame clones appear in the TCRdb table, and some are missing; sequencing was by immunoSEQ multiplex PCR. Found here are 150,000 or so clones, 90% of them singletons; the top ten hold roughly 0.56%. Sequencing used peripheral blood. These receptor sequences come from a man aged 50-59 years with acute or convalescent COVID-19.

The chain carries TRBV5-1 and TRBJ1-1; 7 nucleotides align to TRBD1. V shed 4 bases, J shed 5 bases, and the junction held 14 bases outside the gene matches. Per germline, CDR1 SGHRS and CDR2 YFSETQ. This CDR3 is 16 amino acids long. CDR3: CASSENIQGGATEAFF. CDR3 in DNA: TGCGCCAGCAGCGAGAACATCCAGGGGGGTGCAACTGAAGCTTTCTTT.

This clone was recorded once. J is TRBJ1-5 and V is TRBV25-1; D call uncertain. CDR1 is MGHDK and CDR2 is SYGVNS in the germline V gene. This CDR3 spans 14 amino acids. Trimming cost V 3 bases and J 4 bases, with 10 bases left between them. The chain's CDR3 is CASSDRGGNQPQHF. CDR3 in DNA: TGTGCCAGCAGTGATCGAGGAGGGAATCAGCCCCAGCATTTT. The whole variable domain, filled in from reference TRBV25-1 and TRBJ1-5, reads EADIYQTPRYLVIGTGKKITLECSQTMGHDKMYWYQQDPGMELHLIHYSYGVNSTEKGDLSSESTVSRIRTEHFPLTLESARPSHTSQYLCASSDRGGNQPQHFGDGTRLSIL.

The V call is TRBV9, the J call TRBJ1-1; D is ambiguous. With 3 bases removed from V and 1 base from J, the gap between germline ends came to 7 bases. The CDR3 spans 13 residues. The germline V gene encodes CDR1 SGDLS and CDR2 YYNGEE. The CDR3 sequence: CASSGDWNTEAFF. The CDR3 DNA follows: TGTGCCAGCAGCGGAGACTGGAACACTGAAGCTTTCTTT.

The J gene is TRBJ2-1, the V gene TRBV11-1, with TRBD1 matching 8 bases. The CDR3 is 16 amino acids. The V and J ends lost 3 bases and 1 base, in that order; junction bases with no gene match: 5. Germline V CDR1 and CDR2: SGHAT, FQDESV (reference sequence). The CDR3: CASSFGTGGSYNEQFF. The CDR3 DNA is TGTGCCAGCAGCTTTGGAACAGGGGGGTCCTACAATGAGCAGTTCTTC.

This chain uses TRBV4-2 with TRBJ1-1; D gene uncertain. The CDR3 has 14 residues. Trimming removed 2 bases from V and 3 bases from J, with 10 bases in between. The germline V gene encodes CDR1 LGHNA and CDR2 YNFKEQ. The CDR3 loop is CASSQLEVHTEAFF. CDR3 DNA: TGTGCCAGCAGCCAATTGGAGGTACACACTGAAGCTTTCTTT.

DNA for the CDR3: TGTGCCAGCCCGCCTGGAGGATCGAACACCGGGGAGCTGTTTTTT. This translates into CASPPGGSNTGELFF. The chain links TRBV18 to TRBJ2-2; a possible D gene is TRBD2 (5 bases). Deletions cut 8 bases from V and 0 bases from J, with 13 bases between. Germline values: CDR1 KGHSH, CDR2 LQKENI. This CDR3 is built from 15 residues.

The CDR3 sequence: CASSPRGSDTGELFF. Here the CDR3 DNA reads TGCGCCAGCAGCCCGCGGGGGTCTGACACCGGGGAGCTGTTTTTT. The V call is TRBV5-1, the J call TRBJ2-2, with TRBD2 matching 7 bases. The CDR3 sequence is 15 residues long. V was clipped by 4 bases and J by 3 bases; unmatched bases: 6. Germline V gene lookup returns CDR1 SGHRS and CDR2 YFSETQ.

This sequence joins TRBV28 and TRBJ2-3; D call uncertain. CDR1 MDHEN and CDR2 SYDVKM come from the germline V gene. V was clipped by 2 bases and J by 4 bases, with 10 bases between them. CDR3 length: 14 residues. The CDR3 bases are TGTGCCAGCAGTTTAGGGCAGATCGCAGATACGCAGTATTTT. This encodes CASSLGQIADTQYF.

The chain couples TRBV19 to TRBJ1-3; D might be TRBD1 (6 bases). V was shortened by 2 bases and J by 2 bases, with 7 bases between the two germline ends. From germline, CDR1 is LNHDA and CDR2 SQIVND (reference sequence). This CDR3 region has 14 residues. The CDR3 DNA is TGTGCCAGTAGTATAACAGGGCCTGGAAACACCATATATTTT. Translating it yields CASSITGPGNTIYF.

This rearrangement joins TRBV27 to TRBJ1-6, with D uncertain. V lost 6 bases and J 9 bases, leaving 15 bases between the germline ends. The CDR3 spans 14 residues. The V gene's germline CDR1 is MNHEY and CDR2 SMNVEV (reference sequence). CDR3 bases: TGTGCCAGCAGCCTAAACAACCCAGGTTCACCCCTCCACTTT. Protein product: CASSLNNPGSPLHF.

The chain links TRBV2 to TRBJ1-5; D call uncertain. CDR3 length equals 14 residues. The germline V gene encodes CDR1 SNHLY and CDR2 FYNNEI. Trimming left V 4 bases short and J 4 bases short, with 11 bases between. CDR3 amino acids: CASSASRTNQPQHF. The CDR3, as DNA: TGTGCCAGCAGTGCCTCCAGAACAAATCAGCCCCAGCATTTT.

V is TRBV18 and J is TRBJ2-1, with 14 bases identical to TRBD2. Germline loops: CDR1 KGHSH, CDR2 LQKENI. There are 17 residues in the CDR3. The J segment lost 5 bases and the V segment lost 5 bases, leaving 8 bases of the junction unmatched. CDR3: CASSGRTSGGLHNEQFF. CDR3 coding DNA: TGTGCCAGCTCAGGGAGGACTAGCGGGGGGCTCCACAATGAGCAGTTCTTC.

DNA of the CDR3: TGTGCCAGCAGTCTAAGCCTCAACTCCTACGAGCAGTACGTC. It yields the protein CASSLSLNSYEQYV. The chain employs TRBV3-1 (or the pseudogene TRBV3-2) and TRBJ2-7; D ambiguous. Germline-derived CDR1 and CDR2 are LGHDT and YNNKEL (reference sequence). There are 14 residues in the CDR3. V lost 6 bases, J lost 0 bases, and 12 bases lay in between.

This clone was seen more than once but under ten times. This specimen includes other DNA sequences encoding the same CDR3. The rearrangement joins TRBV6-5 to TRBJ1-1, with D unclear. CDR1 is MNHEY, CDR2 SVGAGI, per germline. With 2 bases removed from V and 1 base from J, the gap between germline ends came to 8 bases. The length of the CDR3 is 14 residues. The CDR3 DNA reads as TGTGCCAGCAGTTACGGATTAGCGAACACTGAAGCTTTCTTT. This gives the protein CASSYGLANTEAFF.

This chain uses TRBV19 with TRBJ1-1; 7 bases map to TRBD1. Germline V lookup: CDR1 LNHDA, CDR2 SQIVND (reference sequence). The trim removed 4 bases at V and 1 base at J, leaving 3 bases unmatched. This CDR3 region has 14 residues. As DNA, the CDR3 is TGTGCCAGTAGTAAGGGACAGAAGAACACTGAAGCTTTCTTT. Its translation is CASSKGQKNTEAFF.

V and J are TRBV28 and TRBJ1-5, with 7 bases lining up with TRBD1. The CDR3 contains 15 residues. The V gene end was trimmed by 7 bases and the J gene end by 0 bases; junction bases not matched to a gene: 6. Germline V CDR1 and CDR2: MDHEN, SYDVKM. The CDR3 loop reads CASNQGQYSNQPQHF. The DNA for the CDR3 is TGTGCCAGCAACCAGGGACAGTATAGCAATCAGCCCCAGCATTTT.

V gene TRBV5-8 combines with J gene TRBJ2-3; 10 bases fit TRBD1. V lost 0 bases, J lost 3 bases, and 4 bases stayed unmatched. Looked up from germline, CDR1 is SGHTS and CDR2 is YDEGEE. This CDR3 is 16 amino acids long. The CDR3 bases are TGTGCCAGCAGCTTGGCCGGGACAGGGGTTACAGATACGCAGTATTTT. Protein product: CASSLAGTGVTDTQYF.